The entry below gives a single T cell receptor beta chain sequence along with its context. The antigen this receptor binds is unknown. No much larger clonotype is one base removed from it; base qualities were not supplied. The data belong to a study of T cell responses to AZD1222 COVID-19 vaccine (dated by TCRdb to the early 2020s). As for the study more broadly: AZD1222 recipients with second doses at about 4 weeks or about 12 weeks were pooled, because spike-specific TCR depth and breadth did not differ between schedules. TCR sequencing was performed for about 250 trial participants, of whom about 200 were given two doses of AZD1222 and approximately 25 were given two doses of MenACWY control vaccine. Trial participants were enrolled into age subgroups of 18-55, 56-69 and 70-plus years, which contained around 140, 26 and 57 TCR-sequenced participants, respectively. The investigation overall reported the following: Conclusions about previously exposed vaccinees were limited because only six AZD1222 recipients were SARS-CoV-2 seropositive at baseline. Participants were mostly white British, with more females than males. The authors suggested clonal diversity may have been underestimated. The 56-69-year group was small, and its depth increase did not reach significance, likely because of low power. After two AZD1222 doses, spike-specific TCR breadth and depth were significantly higher than at day 0 and than in MenACWY recipients. Nearly half of unique spike-specific TCRs reportedly recognized epitopes outside regions mutated in the B.1.351 and B.1.1.7 variants. The vaccine-associated CD4 TCRs covered the entire spike protein, and the dominant responses fell in regions 160-218 and 743-854. Because no samples from the day 14 peak response were available, repertoires could be characterized only after the peak T cell response.

The CDR3 contains 15 residues, cysteine and phenylalanine counted. Of the read, only the CDR3 DNA is kept; its 45 bases are in frame from base 1. Trimming leaves V shorter by 0 bases and J shorter by 6 bases, with the junction holding 2 bases beyond the gene matches. CDR1 and CDR2 are read off the germline V gene as LGHNA and YNFKEQ. The CDR3 regions of human TCRbeta chains were analyzed by immunosequencing. Processing in the source paper ran as follows. TCRs in the repertoires were matched against a reference library of SARS-CoV-2-specific TCRs that had been generated with the MIRA antigen-specificity platform. Breadth meant the fraction of unique TCRs that were SARS-CoV-2-associated, whereas depth meant the fraction of total T cells that were SARS-CoV-2-associated. Using the MIRA data, every spike-specific TCR was mapped to the spike region that the TCR reacted to and assigned to either a CD4 or a CD8 class. Log10-transformed breadth and depth values were compared by one-way ANOVA with Sidak's multiple comparisons tests. As stored in TCRdb, this immuneACCESS dataset retains in-frame rearrangements with V and J assigned. A fraction of the clones does not appear; measured against another copy, unresolved V genes explain less than half of the discrepancy, and the remainder lacks a known reason. That table is the source of V, J and clone size, and D and trimming were worked out from the DNA. The sample includes about 99,000 clones, with around nine tenths observed a single time. The ten largest clonotypes hold about 2.9% of the sample.

What the time point label conveys for this sample: baseline before first vaccination. Vaccinee samples were obtained from the UK trials COV001 and COV002, which included a single-blind randomized controlled phase 2/3 trial of AZD1222 (ChAdOx1 nCoV-19) in healthy adults. For TCRbeta chain sequencing, PBMC samples from trial participants were taken at day 0 and at day 28 after the second dose. This chain is built from TRBV4-2 and TRBJ1-5; 10 central nucleotides agree with TRBD1. The sequencing used peripheral blood, collected on day 0 of AZD1222 vaccination. This sequence originates from an adult in good health. The nucleotide sequence is TGTGCCAGCAGCCAAGAGGACAGGGGGATTCAGCCCCAGCATTTT. Its protein product is CASSQEDRGIQPQHF.